The clone carrying this T cell receptor beta chain was observed a single time. The antigen is unknown. This sample was taken from a study of radiotherapy plus CTLA-4 blockade in lung cancer. Study background: In 18% of patients, objective responses were seen; approximately 30% had disease control.

Data came from immunoSEQ multiplex PCR; TCRdb stores just in-frame clones and leaves some out. The sample has tens of thousands of clones, approximately 84% seen once. Study results and caveats: Radiotherapy with ipilimumab was followed by blood expansion of tumor-derived clones. Reported findings show early blood T cell clone dynamics, with interferon-beta, best predicted response.

Focal radiation with ipilimumab CTLA-4 blockade was given to patients with chemo-refractory metastatic non-small-cell lung cancer. Germline CDR1 SGHNT, CDR2 YYREEE (reference sequence). CDR3 length equals 13 residues. Trimming removed 0 bases from V and 5 bases from J, with 6 bases in between. The specimen was peripheral blood, collected from a patient treated with radiotherapy plus ipilimumab. This receptor was obtained from a human donor with non-small cell lung cancer whose response to radiotherapy plus ipilimumab could not be evaluated. This chain links TRBV5-4 with TRBJ2-4; no definite D call. The CDR3 region has the DNA TGTGCCAGCAGCTTGGGACACCAAAACATTCAGTACTTC. Translating it yields CASSLGHQNIQYF.